This T cell receptor beta chain comes out of a study of blood T cell repertoires in COVID-19. Unmatched junction bases numbered 13, after V lost 4 bases and J lost 7 bases. Germline loops: CDR1 SGHTA, CDR2 FQGNSA. CDR3 length equals 15 residues. Authors' analysis steps: Reference gene primer amplification gave nucleated cell count estimates. Repertoires were generated with immunoSEQ multiplex PCR, while TCRdb's copy carries only in-frame clones and drops some. V, J and clone size were drawn from that table, and D and trimming were deduced from the DNA. The table records some 170,000 clones, roughly four fifths of them present only once.

The sample comprised peripheral blood. This clonotype was obtained from a man in his sixties with active or convalescent COVID-19. This chain connects TRBV7-2 to TRBJ2-7, with 7 bases matching TRBD2. The CDR3 is CASSSPSGSMREQYF. The CDR3 region has the DNA TGTGCCAGCAGCTCCCCTAGCGGATCCATGAGGGAGCAGTACTTC. Based on the CDR3 plus reference TRBV7-2 and TRBJ2-7, the full variable domain is GAGVSQSPSNKVTEKGKDVELRCDPISGHTALYWYRQSLGQGLEFLIYFQGNSAPDKSGLPSDRFSAERTGGSVSTLTIQRTQQEDSAVYLCASSSPSGSMREQYFGPGTRLTVT.